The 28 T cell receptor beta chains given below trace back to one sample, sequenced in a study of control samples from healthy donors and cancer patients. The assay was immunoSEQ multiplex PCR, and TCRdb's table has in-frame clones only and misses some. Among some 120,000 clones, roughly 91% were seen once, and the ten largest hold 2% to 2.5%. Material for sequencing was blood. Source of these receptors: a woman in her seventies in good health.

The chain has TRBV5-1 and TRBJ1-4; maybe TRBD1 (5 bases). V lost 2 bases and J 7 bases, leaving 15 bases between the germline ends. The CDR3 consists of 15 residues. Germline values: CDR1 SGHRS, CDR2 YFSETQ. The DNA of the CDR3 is TGCGCCAGCAGCTTTCGGACGGGGGGGAGTGAAAAACTGTTTTTT. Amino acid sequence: CASSFRTGGSEKLFF.

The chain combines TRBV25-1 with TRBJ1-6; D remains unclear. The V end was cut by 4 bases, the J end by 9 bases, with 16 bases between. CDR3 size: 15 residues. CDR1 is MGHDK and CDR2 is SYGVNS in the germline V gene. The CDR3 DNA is TGTGCCAGCAGTGGCGGGCCTGCCGAAAGTTCACCCCTCCACTTT. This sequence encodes CASSGGPAESSPLHF.

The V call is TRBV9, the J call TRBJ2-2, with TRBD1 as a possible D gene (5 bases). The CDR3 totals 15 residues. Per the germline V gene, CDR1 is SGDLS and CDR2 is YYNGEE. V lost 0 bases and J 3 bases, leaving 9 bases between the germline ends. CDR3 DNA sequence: TGTGCCAGCAGCGTAGCTGGACACTACACCGGGGAGCTGTTTTTT. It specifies CASSVAGHYTGELFF.

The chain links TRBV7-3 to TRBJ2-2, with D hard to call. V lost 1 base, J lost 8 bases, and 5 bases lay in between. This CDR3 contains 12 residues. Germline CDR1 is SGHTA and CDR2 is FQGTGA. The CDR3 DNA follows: TGTGCCAGCAGCTTAAAAGTGGGGGAGCTGTTTTTT. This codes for CASSLKVGELFF.

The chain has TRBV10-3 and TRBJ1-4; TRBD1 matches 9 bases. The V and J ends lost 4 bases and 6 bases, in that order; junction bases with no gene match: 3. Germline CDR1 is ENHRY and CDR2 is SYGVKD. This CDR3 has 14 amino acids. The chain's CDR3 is CAISAGQGYEKLFF. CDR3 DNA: TGTGCCATCAGTGCGGGACAGGGATATGAAAAACTGTTTTTT.

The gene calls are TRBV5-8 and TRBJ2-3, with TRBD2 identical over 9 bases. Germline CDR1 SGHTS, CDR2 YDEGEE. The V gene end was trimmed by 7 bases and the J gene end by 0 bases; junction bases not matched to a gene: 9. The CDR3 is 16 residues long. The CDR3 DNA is TGTGCCAGCGCCGTCAGACTAGCGGCTAGCACAGATACGCAGTATTTT. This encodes CASAVRLAASTDTQYF.

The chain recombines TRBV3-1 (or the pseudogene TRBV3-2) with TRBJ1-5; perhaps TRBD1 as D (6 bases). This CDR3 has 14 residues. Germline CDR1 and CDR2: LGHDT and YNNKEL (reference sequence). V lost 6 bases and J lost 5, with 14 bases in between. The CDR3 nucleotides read TGTGCCAGCAGACCGTCCGGGGGCGATCAGCCCCAGCATTTT. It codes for CASRPSGGDQPQHF.

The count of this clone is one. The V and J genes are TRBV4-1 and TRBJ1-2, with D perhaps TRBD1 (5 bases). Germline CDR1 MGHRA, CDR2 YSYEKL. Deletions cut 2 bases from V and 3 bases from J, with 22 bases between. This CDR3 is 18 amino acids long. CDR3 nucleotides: TGCGCCAGCAGCCAAACCCGGGGACCCCCGGGCGTGGACTATGGCTACACCTTC. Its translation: CASSQTRGPPGVDYGYTF.

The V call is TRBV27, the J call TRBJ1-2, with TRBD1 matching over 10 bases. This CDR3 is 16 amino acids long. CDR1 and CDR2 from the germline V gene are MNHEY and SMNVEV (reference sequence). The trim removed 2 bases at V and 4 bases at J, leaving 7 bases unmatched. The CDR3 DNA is TGTGCCAGCAGTTTACGGGACAGGGGTAGTGCCTATGGCTACACCTTC. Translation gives CASSLRDRGSAYGYTF.

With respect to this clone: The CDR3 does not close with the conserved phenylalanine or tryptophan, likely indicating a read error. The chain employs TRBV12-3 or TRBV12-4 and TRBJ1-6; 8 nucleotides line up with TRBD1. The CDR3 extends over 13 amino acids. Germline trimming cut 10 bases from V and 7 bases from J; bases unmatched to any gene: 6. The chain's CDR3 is CATRTGWNSPLHS. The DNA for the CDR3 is TGTGCCACTCGGACAGGGTGGAATTCACCCCTCCACTCT.

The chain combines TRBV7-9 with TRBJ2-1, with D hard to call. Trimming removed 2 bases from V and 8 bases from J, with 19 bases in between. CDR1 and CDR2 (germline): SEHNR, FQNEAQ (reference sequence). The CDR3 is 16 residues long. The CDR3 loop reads CASSLWPSLYGDEQFF. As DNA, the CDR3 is TGTGCCAGCAGCTTATGGCCCTCTCTTTATGGCGATGAGCAGTTCTTC.

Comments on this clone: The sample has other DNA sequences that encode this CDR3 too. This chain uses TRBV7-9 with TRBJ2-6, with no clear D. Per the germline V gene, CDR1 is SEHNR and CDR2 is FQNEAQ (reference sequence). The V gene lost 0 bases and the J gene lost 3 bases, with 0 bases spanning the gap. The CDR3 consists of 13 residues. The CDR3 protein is CASSLAGANVLTF. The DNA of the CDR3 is TGTGCCAGCAGCTTAGCTGGGGCCAACGTCCTGACTTTC.

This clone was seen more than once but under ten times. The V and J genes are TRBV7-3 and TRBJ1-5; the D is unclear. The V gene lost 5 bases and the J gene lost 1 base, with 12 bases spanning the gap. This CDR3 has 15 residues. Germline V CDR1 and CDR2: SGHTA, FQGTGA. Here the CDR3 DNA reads TGTGCCAGCAGCCCCGATGGCGTAAGCAATCAGCCCCAGCATTTT. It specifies CASSPDGVSNQPQHF. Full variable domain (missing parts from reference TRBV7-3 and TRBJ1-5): GAGVSQTPSNKVTEKGKYVELRCDPISGHTALYWYRQSLGQGPEFLIYFQGTGAADDSGLPNDRFFAVRPEGSVSTLKIQRTERGDSAVYLCASSPDGVSNQPQHFGDGTRLSIL.

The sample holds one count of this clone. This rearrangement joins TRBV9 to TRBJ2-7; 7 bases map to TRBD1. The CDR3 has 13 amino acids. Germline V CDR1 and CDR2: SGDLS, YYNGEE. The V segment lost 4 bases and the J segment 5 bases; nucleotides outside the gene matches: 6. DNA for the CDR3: TGTGCCAGCAGCCCCGGACAGGTGGACGAGCAGTACTTC. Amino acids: CASSPGQVDEQYF.

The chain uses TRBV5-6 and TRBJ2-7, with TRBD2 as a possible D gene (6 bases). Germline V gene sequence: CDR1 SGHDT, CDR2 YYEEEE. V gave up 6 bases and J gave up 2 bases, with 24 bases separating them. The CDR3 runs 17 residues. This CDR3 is CASTTPDGRRGAYEQYF. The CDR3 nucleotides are TGTGCCAGCACCACCCCCGACGGGCGGCGGGGTGCCTACGAGCAGTACTTC.

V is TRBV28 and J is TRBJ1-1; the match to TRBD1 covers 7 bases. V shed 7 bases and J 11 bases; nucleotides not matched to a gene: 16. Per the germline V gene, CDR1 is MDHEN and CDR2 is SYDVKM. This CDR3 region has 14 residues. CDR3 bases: TGTGCCAGCACCCACAATGACAGGGTTCGGAAGGCTTTCTTT. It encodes CASTHNDRVRKAFF. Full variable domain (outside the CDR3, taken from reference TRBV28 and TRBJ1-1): DVKVTQSSRYLVKRTGEKVFLECVQDMDHENMFWYRQDPGLGLRLIYFSYDVKMKEKGDIPEGYSVSREKKERFSLILESASTNQTSMYLCASTHNDRVRKAFFGQGTRLTVV.

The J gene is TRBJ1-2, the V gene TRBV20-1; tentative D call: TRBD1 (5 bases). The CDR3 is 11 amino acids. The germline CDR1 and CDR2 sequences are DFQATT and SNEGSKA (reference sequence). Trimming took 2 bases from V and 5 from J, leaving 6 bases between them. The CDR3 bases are TGCAGTGCTAGACAGGGTTATGGCTACACCTTC. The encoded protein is CSARQGYGYTF.

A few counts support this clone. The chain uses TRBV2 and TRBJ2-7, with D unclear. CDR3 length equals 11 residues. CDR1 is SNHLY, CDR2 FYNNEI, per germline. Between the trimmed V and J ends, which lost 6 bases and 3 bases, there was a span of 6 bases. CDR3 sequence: CASSGFYEQYF. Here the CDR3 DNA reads TGTGCCAGCAGCGGATTCTACGAGCAGTACTTC.

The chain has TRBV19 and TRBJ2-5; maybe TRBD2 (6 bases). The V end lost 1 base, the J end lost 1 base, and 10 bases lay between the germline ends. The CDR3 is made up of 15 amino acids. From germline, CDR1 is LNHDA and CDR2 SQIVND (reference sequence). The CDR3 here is CASSIGGVSQETQYF. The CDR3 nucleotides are TGTGCCAGTAGTATAGGGGGGGTCAGCCAAGAGACCCAGTACTTC.

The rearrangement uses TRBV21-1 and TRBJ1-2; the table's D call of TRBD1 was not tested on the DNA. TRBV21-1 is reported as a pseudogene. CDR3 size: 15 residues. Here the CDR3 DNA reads TGTGCCAGCAGCAAAGGGACAGGGGGCTGCTATGGCTACACCTTC. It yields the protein CASSKGTGGCYGYTF.

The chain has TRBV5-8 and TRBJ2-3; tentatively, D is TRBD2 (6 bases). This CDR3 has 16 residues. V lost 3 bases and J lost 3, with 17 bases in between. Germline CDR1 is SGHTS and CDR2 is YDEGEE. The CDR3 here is CASSYGDSPRTDTQYF. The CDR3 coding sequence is TGTGCCAGCAGCTACGGGGACTCCCCCAGGACAGATACGCAGTATTTT.

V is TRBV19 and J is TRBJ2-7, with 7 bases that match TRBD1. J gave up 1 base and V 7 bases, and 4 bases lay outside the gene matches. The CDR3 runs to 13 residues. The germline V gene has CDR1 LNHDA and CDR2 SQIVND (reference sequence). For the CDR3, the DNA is TGTGCCAGTACTGCAGGGGGATCCTACGAGCAGTACTTC. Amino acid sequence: CASTAGGSYEQYF.

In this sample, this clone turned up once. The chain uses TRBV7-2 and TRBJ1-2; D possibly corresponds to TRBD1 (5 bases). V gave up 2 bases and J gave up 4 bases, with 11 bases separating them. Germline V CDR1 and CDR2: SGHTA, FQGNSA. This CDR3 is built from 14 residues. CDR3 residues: CASSLPQGRYGYTF. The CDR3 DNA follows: TGTGCCAGCAGCTTACCTCAGGGTCGCTATGGCTACACCTTC.

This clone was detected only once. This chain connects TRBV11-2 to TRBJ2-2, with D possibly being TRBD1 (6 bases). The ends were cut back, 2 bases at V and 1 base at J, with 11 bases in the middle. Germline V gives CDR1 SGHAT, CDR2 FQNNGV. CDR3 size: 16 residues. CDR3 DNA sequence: TGTGCCAGCAGCTTAAGGGGGACGAGGAACACCGGGGAGCTGTTTTTT. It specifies CASSLRGTRNTGELFF.

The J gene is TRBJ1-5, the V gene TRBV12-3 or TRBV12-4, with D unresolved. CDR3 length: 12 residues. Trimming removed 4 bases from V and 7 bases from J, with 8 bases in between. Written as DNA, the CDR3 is TGTGCCAGCAGTTCCTCTTGGCAGCCCCAGCATTTT. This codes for CASSSSWQPQHF.

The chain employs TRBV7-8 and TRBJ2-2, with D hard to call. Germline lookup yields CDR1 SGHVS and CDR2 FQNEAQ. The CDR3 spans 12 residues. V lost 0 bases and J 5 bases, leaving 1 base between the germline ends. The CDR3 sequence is CASSLATGELFF. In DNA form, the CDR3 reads TGTGCCAGCAGCTTAGCAACCGGGGAGCTGTTTTTT.

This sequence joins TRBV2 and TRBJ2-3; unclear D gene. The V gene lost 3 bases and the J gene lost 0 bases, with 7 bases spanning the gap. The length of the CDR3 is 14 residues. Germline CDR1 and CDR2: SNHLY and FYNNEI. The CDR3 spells CASSDNLSTDTQYF. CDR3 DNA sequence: TGTGCCAGCAGTGACAATCTCAGCACAGATACGCAGTATTTT.

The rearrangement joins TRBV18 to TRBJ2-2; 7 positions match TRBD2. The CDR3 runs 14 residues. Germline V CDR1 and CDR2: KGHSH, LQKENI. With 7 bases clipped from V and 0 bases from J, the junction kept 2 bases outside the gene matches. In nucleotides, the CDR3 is TGTGCCAGCTTGGGGACTACGAACACCGGGGAGCTGTTTTTT. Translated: CASLGTTNTGELFF.